This T cell receptor (beta chain) was documented in a study of T cell responses to AZD1222 COVID-19 vaccine (dated by TCRdb to the early 2020s). Background for the entire study: TCR sequencing was performed for 230 to 250 trial participants, of whom about 200 were given two doses of AZD1222 and some 26 were given two doses of MenACWY control vaccine. Trial participants were enrolled by age into subgroups of 18-55, 56-69 and 70-plus years, and roughly 160, 29 and 62 TCR-sequenced participants, respectively, were included in these subgroups.

For CDR1 and CDR2, the germline V gene lists SGHRS and YFSETQ. The V end loses 0 bases and the J end loses 2 bases, and a stretch of 6 bases separates them. The CDR3 runs 14 amino acids, cysteine and phenylalanine included. Only the CDR3 part of the read is kept: 42 bases, read in frame from the first base. Findings and caveats that apply to the study as a whole: Vaccine-associated CD4 TCRs spanned the whole spike protein, with dominant responses in regions 160-218 and 743-854. Reportedly, close to half of the unique spike-specific TCRs recognized epitopes lying outside the regions that are mutated in the B.1.351 and B.1.1.7 variants. Because no day 14 peak-response samples were available, repertoires were characterized only after the peak T cell response. The 56-69-year group was small, and its depth increase did not reach significance, likely because of low power. Participants were mostly white British, with more females than males. The authors suggested clonal diversity may have been underestimated. Spike-specific TCR breadth and depth rose significantly after two AZD1222 doses compared with day 0 and with MenACWY recipients. Conclusions about previously exposed vaccinees are limited because only six or seven AZD1222 recipients were SARS-CoV-2 seropositive at baseline.

About this clone itself: The antigen it binds to is not known. No base quality values were provided; no much bigger clone lies one nucleotide off.

The time point label for this specimen denotes: baseline before first vaccination. According to the study, the label for this sample's treatment or condition signals: meningococcal conjugate vaccine given as trial control. The vaccinee samples were drawn from two UK trials, COV001 and COV002, one of which was a single-blind randomized controlled phase 2/3 trial testing AZD1222 (ChAdOx1 nCoV-19) in healthy adults. For TCRbeta chain sequencing, PBMC samples from trial participants were taken at day 0 and at day 28 after the second dose. The CDR3 regions of human TCRbeta chains were analyzed by immunosequencing. As for how the authors treated the data: TCRs in the repertoires were compared against a reference library of SARS-CoV-2-specific TCRs that had been generated with the MIRA antigen-specificity platform. Breadth meant the fraction of unique TCRs that were SARS-CoV-2-associated, whereas depth meant the fraction of total T cells that were SARS-CoV-2-associated. Using the MIRA data, every spike-specific TCR was mapped to the spike region that the TCR reacted to and assigned to either a CD4 or a CD8 class. Log10-transformed breadth and depth values were compared by one-way ANOVA with Sidak's multiple comparisons tests. TCRdb obtained this table from immuneACCESS and retained in-frame rearrangements with V and J assigned. These tables miss some clones; where compared with another copy, unresolved V genes account for less than half of the shortfall, and the remainder is unexplained. The D gene and trimming were derived from the DNA, and the V and J assignments and clone size from that table. Across this sample there are 100,000 to 150,000 clones, with 90% seen only once. Of the sample, about 4.4% is held by the ten largest clones.

This sequence uses TRBV5-1 and TRBJ2-1, with an unclear D gene assignment. The sequence came from an adult in good health. Sequencing used peripheral blood, obtained on day 0 of MenACWY control vaccination. The CDR3 protein: CASSLGSAYNEQFF. The DNA sequence is as follows: TGCGCCAGCAGCTTGGGTTCGGCCTACAATGAGCAGTTCTTC.